These T cell receptor beta chains were read from a single sample in a study of blood T cell repertoires in COVID-19. TCRdb's copy holds only in-frame clones and misses some; the assay was immunoSEQ multiplex PCR. Of tens of thousands of clones listed, 88% are singletons. Sequenced input: peripheral blood. All receptors derive from a human donor in a cohort sampled during active COVID-19. The CDR3 runs from the conserved cysteine through the conserved F or W. Fields, in order: clone size, D gene, V gene, J gene, CDR3 DNA, CDR3 protein. The D gene is left open where the match is weak. Rows give clone size only sometimes, using once, few, many, or a class for an expanded clone.

clone size: .
D gene: .
V gene: TRBV27
J gene: TRBJ2-6
CDR3 DNA: TGTGCCAGCAATTCCAAGGGGGGGCTTGGGGCCAACGTCCTGACTTTC
CDR3 protein: CASNSKGGLGANVLTF

clone size: .
D gene: TRBD2
V gene: TRBV15
J gene: TRBJ2-3
CDR3 DNA: TGTGCCACCAGCAGAATAGCGGGAAGCACAGATACGCAGTATTTT
CDR3 protein: CATSRIAGSTDTQYF

clone size: .
D gene: .
V gene: TRBV7-6
J gene: TRBJ1-4
CDR3 DNA: TGTGCCAGCAGCTTAGAGCTAGTCGGGGTTGAAAAACTGTTTTTT
CDR3 protein: CASSLELVGVEKLFF

clone size: .
D gene: TRBD2
V gene: TRBV7-2
J gene: TRBJ2-1
CDR3 DNA: TGTGCCAGCAGCTTTCTTCTAGCGGCCAACAATGAGCAGTTCTTC
CDR3 protein: CASSFLLAANNEQFF

clone size: .
D gene: .
V gene: TRBV7-9
J gene: TRBJ2-7
CDR3 DNA: TGTGCCAGCGAAGGGCAGGGGAGAACCTACGAGCAGTACTTC
CDR3 protein: CASEGQGRTYEQYF

clone size: .
D gene: .
V gene: TRBV5-6
J gene: TRBJ2-2
CDR3 DNA: TGTGCCAGCAGCACGACCCTGAGCCCCGGGACAAGGAACACCGGGGAGCTGTTTTTT
CDR3 protein: CASSTTLSPGTRNTGELFF

clone size: .
D gene: .
V gene: TRBV27
J gene: TRBJ1-1
CDR3 DNA: TGTGCCAGCAGTCCCCGCCGGGGAGTCGGCACTGAAGCTTTCTTT
CDR3 protein: CASSPRRGVGTEAFF

clone size: .
D gene: .
V gene: TRBV9
J gene: TRBJ1-1
CDR3 DNA: TGTGCCAGCAGCGTGCACTCGAACACTGAAGCTTTCTTT
CDR3 protein: CASSVHSNTEAFF

clone size: .
D gene: TRBD1
V gene: TRBV6-5
J gene: TRBJ1-2
CDR3 DNA: TGTGCCAGCAGTTCACCGGGACAGGGGGTGAACTATGGCTACACCTTC
CDR3 protein: CASSSPGQGVNYGYTF

clone size: .
D gene: .
V gene: TRBV11-3
J gene: TRBJ2-5
CDR3 DNA: TGTGCCAGCAGCTTAGAGGCAGGGTCAGAGACCCAGTACTTC
CDR3 protein: CASSLEAGSETQYF

clone size: .
D gene: TRBD2
V gene: TRBV5-6
J gene: TRBJ2-3
CDR3 DNA: TGTGCCAGCAGCTCTTACTCCGGGACTAGAGCAGATACGCAGTATTTT
CDR3 protein: CASSSYSGTRADTQYF

clone size: .
D gene: TRBD1
V gene: TRBV9
J gene: TRBJ1-1
CDR3 DNA: TGTGCCAGCAGCATCGGGACAGGGGGCATGAGCACTGAAGCTTTCTTT
CDR3 protein: CASSIGTGGMSTEAFF

clone size: .
D gene: TRBD2
V gene: TRBV2
J gene: TRBJ2-2
CDR3 DNA: TGTGCCAGCAGTGTTCTAGCGGGGGCCGGGGAGCTGTTTTTT
CDR3 protein: CASSVLAGAGELFF

clone size: .
D gene: TRBD2
V gene: TRBV5-1
J gene: TRBJ2-1
CDR3 DNA: TGCGCCAGCAGACAGCGGGGGGGCCTCTACAATGAGCAGTTCTTC
CDR3 protein: CASRQRGGLYNEQFF

clone size: once
D gene: .
V gene: TRBV19
J gene: TRBJ1-5
CDR3 DNA: TGTGCCAGTACCGGGGGATGGGGAAAATCGCGTCAGCCCCAGCATTTT
CDR3 protein: CASTGGWGKSRQPQHF

clone size: .
D gene: TRBD1
V gene: TRBV7-8
J gene: TRBJ2-7
CDR3 DNA: TGTGCCAGCAGCTTGGGACAGGTTCTCTACGAGCAGTACTTC
CDR3 protein: CASSLGQVLYEQYF

clone size: .
D gene: .
V gene: TRBV4-1
J gene: TRBJ1-1
CDR3 DNA: TGCGCCAGCAGCCCCTTTAGGGGTGACAGTCTGAACACTGAAGCTTTCTTT
CDR3 protein: CASSPFRGDSLNTEAFF

clone size: medium-sized
D gene: .
V gene: TRBV6-5
J gene: TRBJ2-7
CDR3 DNA: TGTGCCAGCAGTCCGCGATCCTACGAGCAGTACTTC
CDR3 protein: CASSPRSYEQYF

clone size: .
D gene: .
V gene: TRBV4-3
J gene: TRBJ2-4
CDR3 DNA: TGCGCCAGCAGCCCTCGGCTCGGCGGGGAGGCCAAAAACATTCAGTACTTC
CDR3 protein: CASSPRLGGEAKNIQYF

clone size: .
D gene: TRBD2
V gene: TRBV19
J gene: TRBJ2-7
CDR3 DNA: TGTGCCAGTAGTAGGCGGGAGTTGACCTACGAGCAGTACTTC
CDR3 protein: CASSRRELTYEQYF

clone size: once
D gene: .
V gene: TRBV18
J gene: TRBJ1-1
CDR3 DNA: TGTGCCAGCTCACCAACAGGTACAGACACTGAAGCTTTCTTT
CDR3 protein: CASSPTGTDTEAFF

clone size: .
D gene: TRBD2
V gene: TRBV11-2
J gene: TRBJ2-5
CDR3 DNA: TGTGCCAGCAGCCTAACCAAGAATTTACTAGCGGGAGCTGGGTCCCAGTACTTC
CDR3 protein: CASSLTKNLLAGAGSQYF

clone size: .
D gene: .
V gene: TRBV19
J gene: TRBJ1-6
CDR3 DNA: TGTGCCAGTAGTATGCGGGTCTCGGTGGGATCACCCCTCCACTTT
CDR3 protein: CASSMRVSVGSPLHF

clone size: few
D gene: TRBD2
V gene: TRBV11-2
J gene: TRBJ2-5
CDR3 DNA: TGTGCCAGCAGCTTACAACCCCTAGCGGGGCAGGAGACCCAGTACTTC
CDR3 protein: CASSLQPLAGQETQYF

clone size: .
D gene: TRBD1
V gene: TRBV24-1
J gene: TRBJ2-3
CDR3 DNA: TGTGCCACCAGTGATCCTGGACAGGGTAAAGATACGCAGTATTTT
CDR3 protein: CATSDPGQGKDTQYF

clone size: once
D gene: .
V gene: TRBV10-3
J gene: TRBJ2-3
CDR3 DNA: TGTGCCATCAGGGACTACACAGATACGCAGTATTTT
CDR3 protein: CAIRDYTDTQYF

clone size: .
D gene: TRBD2
V gene: TRBV11-3
J gene: TRBJ2-2
CDR3 DNA: TGTGCCAGCAGCTTGACTAGCGGGTTTAACACCGGGGAGCTGTTTTTT
CDR3 protein: CASSLTSGFNTGELFF

clone size: few
D gene: .
V gene: TRBV11-3
J gene: TRBJ1-6
CDR3 DNA: TGTGCCAGCAGCTACCTGACTGATTCACCCCTCCACTTT
CDR3 protein: CASSYLTDSPLHF

clone size: .
D gene: .
V gene: TRBV25-1
J gene: TRBJ2-5
CDR3 DNA: TGTGCCAGCAGCCGTAGTGTTCAAGAGACCCAGTACTTC
CDR3 protein: CASSRSVQETQYF

clone size: .
D gene: .
V gene: TRBV28
J gene: TRBJ1-4
CDR3 DNA: TGTGCCAGCAGTGTGATGGGGGGGGCGGGAAAACTGTTTTTT
CDR3 protein: CASSVMGGAGKLFF

clone size: .
D gene: .
V gene: TRBV11-2
J gene: TRBJ1-4
CDR3 DNA: TGTGCCAGCAGCTCAAGCCATAATGAAAAACTGTTTTTT
CDR3 protein: CASSSSHNEKLFF

clone size: .
D gene: TRBD1
V gene: TRBV3-1/TRBV3-2
J gene: TRBJ2-1
CDR3 DNA: TGTGCCAGCAGCCAGGTCGCGACAGGGCACAATGAGCAGTTCTTC
CDR3 protein: CASSQVATGHNEQFF

clone size: .
D gene: TRBD1
V gene: TRBV6-5
J gene: TRBJ1-5
CDR3 DNA: TGTGCCAGCCAAGGACAGGGAACCAATCAGCCCCAGCATTTT
CDR3 protein: CASQGQGTNQPQHF

clone size: .
D gene: TRBD2
V gene: TRBV6-5
J gene: TRBJ2-3
CDR3 DNA: TGTGCCAGCAGTTACGCCAGCGGGAGTACAGATACGCAGTATTTT
CDR3 protein: CASSYASGSTDTQYF

clone size: .
D gene: .
V gene: TRBV12-3/TRBV12-4
J gene: TRBJ2-2
CDR3 DNA: TGTGCCAGCACCGGGACACTACGGGGGGAGCTGTTTTTT
CDR3 protein: CASTGTLRGELFF

clone size: .
D gene: .
V gene: TRBV7-9
J gene: TRBJ2-4
CDR3 DNA: TGTGCCAGCAGCTTATCAGGGGGAGGTGACATTCAGTACTTC
CDR3 protein: CASSLSGGGDIQYF

clone size: .
D gene: .
V gene: TRBV11-2
J gene: TRBJ2-1
CDR3 DNA: TGTGCCAGCAGCCTGGGGCTACTCTACAATGAGCAGTTCTTC
CDR3 protein: CASSLGLLYNEQFF

clone size: .
D gene: .
V gene: TRBV7-9
J gene: TRBJ1-5
CDR3 DNA: TGTGCCAGCAGCTTAGCGGGGGGGAACCAGCCCCAGCATTTT
CDR3 protein: CASSLAGGNQPQHF

clone size: .
D gene: TRBD2
V gene: TRBV11-1
J gene: TRBJ2-1
CDR3 DNA: TGTGCCAGCAGTCGGACTAGCGGGAGCTACAATGAGCAGTTCTTC
CDR3 protein: CASSRTSGSYNEQFF

clone size: .
D gene: TRBD2
V gene: TRBV18
J gene: TRBJ2-1
CDR3 DNA: TGTGCCAGCTCACCAAGTTTAGCGGGAGGGCTCGATGAGCAGTTCTTC
CDR3 protein: CASSPSLAGGLDEQFF

clone size: .
D gene: TRBD2
V gene: TRBV14
J gene: TRBJ2-1
CDR3 DNA: TGTGCCAGCAGCGTGCGGACTAGCGGGGGCAATGAGCAGTTCTTC
CDR3 protein: CASSVRTSGGNEQFF

clone size: .
D gene: .
V gene: TRBV7-8
J gene: TRBJ1-2
CDR3 DNA: TGTGCCAGCAGCAATTACAGGGTGCCTGTCTATGGCTACACCTTC
CDR3 protein: CASSNYRVPVYGYTF

clone size: .
D gene: TRBD1
V gene: TRBV7-6
J gene: TRBJ2-7
CDR3 DNA: TGTGCCAGCAGGGCGGACAGGGGCTACGAGCAGTACTTC
CDR3 protein: CASRADRGYEQYF

clone size: .
D gene: .
V gene: TRBV30
J gene: TRBJ2-1
CDR3 DNA: TGTGCCTGGAACCCGAGACTATCCGGTAACAATGAGCAGTTCTTC
CDR3 protein: CAWNPRLSGNNEQFF

clone size: .
D gene: TRBD2
V gene: TRBV7-2
J gene: TRBJ2-7
CDR3 DNA: TGTGCCAGCAGCCCCACTAGCGGGGGGATCTACGAGCAGTACTTC
CDR3 protein: CASSPTSGGIYEQYF

clone size: .
D gene: .
V gene: TRBV10-3
J gene: TRBJ1-4
CDR3 DNA: TGTGCCATCAGTATTGGGACACATGAAAAACTGTTTTTT
CDR3 protein: CAISIGTHEKLFF

clone size: .
D gene: .
V gene: TRBV5-8
J gene: TRBJ1-3
CDR3 DNA: TGTGCCAGCAGCTTTCCCAGGGTCTCTGGAAACACCATATATTTT
CDR3 protein: CASSFPRVSGNTIYF

clone size: .
D gene: .
V gene: TRBV7-2
J gene: TRBJ2-1
CDR3 DNA: TGTGCCAGCAGTAAGGACAGCTCCTACAATGAGCAGTTCTTC
CDR3 protein: CASSKDSSYNEQFF

clone size: .
D gene: TRBD2
V gene: TRBV6-6
J gene: TRBJ2-1
CDR3 DNA: TGTGCCAGCAGTCCGGGGGCTAGCGGGAGTTGGAGCTCCTACAATGAGCAGTTCTTC
CDR3 protein: CASSPGASGSWSSYNEQFF

clone size: .
D gene: TRBD1
V gene: TRBV19
J gene: TRBJ2-5
CDR3 DNA: TGTGCCAGTAGCCGTGACAGGGATGAGACCCAGTACTTC
CDR3 protein: CASSRDRDETQYF

clone size: .
D gene: .
V gene: TRBV2
J gene: TRBJ2-7
CDR3 DNA: TGTGCCACCCGGGCGGGTGTTAACTACGAGCAGTACTTC
CDR3 protein: CATRAGVNYEQYF